The 17 T cell receptor beta chains reported below all come from one sample, sequenced in a study of blood T cell repertoires in COVID-19. Sequencing was performed with immunoSEQ multiplex PCR; in TCRdb, only in-frame clones are kept and a portion is missing. The sample lists about 300,000 clones; roughly nine tenths were seen once. Specimen: PBMCs or T cells enriched from blood (not recorded which). These receptors all stem from a woman aged 25 to 39 who had recovered from COVID-19.

The chain has TRBV6-2 or TRBV6-3 and TRBJ2-1; 10 positions match TRBD2. Looked up from germline, CDR1 is MNHEY and CDR2 is SVGEGT. The V segment lost 2 bases and the J segment 7 bases; nucleotides outside the gene matches: 8. The CDR3 has 16 amino acids. Here the CDR3 DNA reads TGTGCCAGCAGTTACACAGCTAGCGGGAGACTGAATGAGCAGTTCTTC. The encoded protein is CASSYTASGRLNEQFF.

The chain carries TRBV4-2 and TRBJ2-1; tentative D call: TRBD1 (6 bases). Per the germline V gene, CDR1 is LGHNA and CDR2 is YNFKEQ. The V gene lost 2 bases and the J gene lost 13 bases, with 18 bases spanning the gap. This CDR3 spans 14 amino acids. The CDR3 nucleotides are TGTGCCAGCAGCCAAAGCACAGGGCCGCAGCTACAGTTCTTC. Translation: CASSQSTGPQLQFF.

The chain combines TRBV11-2 with TRBJ1-1, with D unclear. Per the germline V gene, CDR1 is SGHAT and CDR2 is FQNNGV. This CDR3 contains 16 residues. V dropped 1 base and J dropped 1 base, with 13 bases sitting between them. The chain's CDR3 is CASSLAASWANTEAFF. In DNA, the CDR3 is TGTGCCAGCAGCTTAGCTGCCTCCTGGGCGAACACTGAAGCTTTCTTT.

This clone was observed a few times. CDR3 amino acids: CASSQDPPGSSPLHF. Here the CDR3 DNA reads TGTGCCAGCAGCCAAGATCCCCCAGGCTCGTCACCCCTCCACTTT. The rearrangement joins TRBV14 to TRBJ1-6, with unresolved D. CDR1 is SGHDN, CDR2 FVKESK, per germline. V lost 0 bases, J lost 10 bases, and 13 bases lay in between. The CDR3 spans 15 residues. Based on the CDR3 plus reference TRBV14 and TRBJ1-6, the full variable domain is EAGVTQFPSHSVIEKGQTVTLRCDPISGHDNLYWYRRVMGKEIKFLLHFVKESKQDESGMPNNRFLAERTGGTYSTLKVQPAELEDSGVYFCASSQDPPGSSPLHFGNGTRLTVT.

V gene TRBV6-5 combines with J gene TRBJ1-1, with 7 bases lining up with TRBD1. From germline, CDR1 is MNHEY and CDR2 SVGAGI. The CDR3 extends over 15 amino acids. With V trimmed by 7 bases and J by 5 bases, 13 bases remained unmatched. CDR3 loop: CASTPVGTASTEAFF. The CDR3 DNA sequence: TGTGCCAGCACCCCTGTTGGGACAGCGTCTACTGAAGCTTTCTTT.

The sample holds a few counts of this clone. The rearrangement joins TRBV19 to TRBJ1-6; TRBD1 might be the D (6 bases). V was clipped by 7 bases and J by 6 bases, with 10 bases between them. CDR3 length equals 13 residues. Germline assignment: CDR1 LNHDA and CDR2 SQIVND (reference sequence). CDR3 sequence (DNA): TGTGCCAGTAAGGCCAGGGGTAATTCACCCCTCCACTTT. Translated, it gives CASKARGNSPLHF.

The rearrangement joins TRBV2 to TRBJ1-2, with 7 bases fitting TRBD1. The germline V gene encodes CDR1 SNHLY and CDR2 FYNNEI. The J segment lost 2 bases and the V segment lost 9 bases, leaving 6 bases of the junction unmatched. CDR3 length: 13 amino acids. The DNA of the CDR3 is TGTGCCAGAGCACGGGGACAGAACTATGGCTACACCTTC. Translating gives CARARGQNYGYTF. The full variable domain, completed using reference TRBV2 and TRBJ1-2, is EPEVTQTPSHQVTQMGQEVILRCVPISNHLYFYWYRQILGQKVEFLVSFYNNEISEKSEIFDDQFSVERPDGSNFTLKIRSTKLEDSAMYFCARARGQNYGYTFGSGTRLTVV.

The chain joins TRBV12-3 or TRBV12-4 to TRBJ1-6; D may be TRBD1 (6 bases). This CDR3 is built from 12 residues. The ends were cut back, 6 bases at V and 11 bases at J, with 11 bases in the middle. CDR3: CASRTGSAPLHF. The DNA of the CDR3 is TGTGCCAGCAGAACAGGGTCGGCACCCCTCCACTTT.

The chain links TRBV19 to TRBJ2-7; D possibly corresponds to TRBD1 (7 bases). V was clipped by 6 bases and J by 3 bases, with 12 bases between them. The CDR3 length is 13 residues. Per the germline V gene, CDR1 is LNHDA and CDR2 is SQIVND (reference sequence). CDR3 nucleotides: TGTGCCAGTAGCGCGGGACAGTTCTACGAGCAGTACTTC. Encoded protein: CASSAGQFYEQYF.

The V gene is TRBV11-2, the J gene TRBJ1-2, with TRBD1 matching over 10 bases. The CDR3 sequence is 15 residues long. Germline V lookup: CDR1 SGHAT, CDR2 FQNNGV. After removal of 4 bases from V and 2 bases from J, the junction contained 4 bases not matched to a gene. CDR3 sequence: CASSSRTGGNYGYTF. Written as DNA, the CDR3 is TGTGCCAGCAGCTCTCGGACAGGGGGGAACTATGGCTACACCTTC.

This clone has only one observation. The CDR3 nucleotides are TGCGCCAGCAGCTCTACAGGGGGCGCGCGCATCAATGAGCAGTTCTTC. This sequence encodes CASSSTGGARINEQFF. The V call is TRBV5-1, the J call TRBJ2-1; 9 bases are shared with TRBD1. The ends lost 3 bases at V and 6 bases at J; junction bases unmatched: 10. CDR3 length: 16 amino acids. The germline V gene has CDR1 SGHRS and CDR2 YFSETQ.

J is TRBJ1-2 and V is TRBV10-3; 7 nucleotides agree with TRBD1. V dropped 6 bases and J dropped 0; count of bases not matched to a gene: 4. This CDR3 contains 14 residues. Germline loops: CDR1 ENHRY, CDR2 SYGVKD. CDR3 nucleotide sequence: TGTGCCATCAGCGGGGACAGAGCTAACTATGGCTACACCTTC. It specifies CAISGDRANYGYTF.

V gene TRBV5-8 combines with J gene TRBJ1-1; 7 nucleotides agree with TRBD1. The CDR3 runs to 12 residues. After removal of 3 bases from V and 10 bases from J, the junction contained 6 bases not matched to a gene. Germline V gene sequence: CDR1 SGHTS, CDR2 YDEGEE. CDR3 nucleotides: TGTGCCAGCAGCTGGGGACAGCGCGGAGCTTTCTTT. This codes for CASSWGQRGAFF.

The J gene is TRBJ2-1, the V gene TRBV13; no definite D call. The CDR3 is made up of 13 amino acids. V lost 8 bases and J lost 4, with 12 bases in between. Germline CDR1 and CDR2: PRHDT and FYEKMQ (reference sequence). This CDR3 is CASSRHRYNEQFF. CDR3 bases: TGTGCCAGCTCGCGGCACCGATACAATGAGCAGTTCTTC.

This clone was found once. The rearrangement links TRBV6-5 to TRBJ1-5; 8 bases align to TRBD1. Germline CDR1 is MNHEY and CDR2 is SVGAGI. The CDR3 covers 14 residues. J lost 4 bases, V lost 8 bases, and 7 bases had no gene match. The CDR3 DNA follows: TGTGCCAGCCAGAAAGGGACAGGTAATCAGCCCCAGCATTTT. The encoded protein is CASQKGTGNQPQHF.

This chain links TRBV12-1 with TRBJ1-3; whether TRBD1, the table's D call, matches the DNA was not checked. TRBV12-1 is a pseudogene locus. The CDR3 has 17 amino acids. The CDR3 DNA is TGTGCCAGCAGCAGCGGACAGGAGGGAGACTCTGGAAACACCATATATTTT. Residues: CASSSGQEGDSGNTIYF.

The J gene is TRBJ1-1, the V gene TRBV5-1; 8 nucleotides agree with TRBD1. The CDR3 consists of 15 residues. V dropped 4 bases and J dropped 1; count of bases not matched to a gene: 6. CDR1 and CDR2 (germline): SGHRS, YFSETQ. CDR3 in amino acids: CASSPGQGANTEAFF. For the CDR3, the DNA is TGCGCCAGCAGCCCCGGACAGGGAGCGAACACTGAAGCTTTCTTT.